The present TCR beta chain was sequenced within a study of Graves' ophthalmopathy and Graves' hyperthyroidism. Study information: Peripheral blood (taken before any treatment) was collected at initial diagnosis.

Only a few counts were recorded for this clonotype. Amplifying from RNA transcripts, the study obtained TCR beta CDR3 regions. Amplification began with first-round RT-PCR using HTBI primers, then second-round multiplex PCR was performed. TCRdb fed the multiplex PCR reads into MiXCR, producing one record per CDR3 protein. This sample yields about 400,000 distinct CDR3 sequences, of which roughly 21% are seen a single time; roughly 3% belongs to the top ten. V dropped 0 bases and J dropped 1 base, with 12 bases sitting between them. CDR1 and CDR2 (germline): LGHDT, YNNKEL (reference sequence). The CDR3 loop spans 16 amino acids. The hyperthyroidism patients had a new diagnosis of under 2 months' duration and were aged 18 to 65. Other autoimmune diseases, uncontrolled infections, pregnancy or lactation ruled patients out of participation.

The sequenced material came from peripheral blood. The receptor comes from a woman between 18 and 30 years old with stable Graves' hyperthyroidism. J is TRBJ1-1 and V is TRBV3-1, with D uncertain. CDR3 region: CASSQDIEVSNTEAFF. The CDR3 DNA is TGTGCCAGCAGCCAAGATATCGAGGTCTCGAACACTGAAGCTTTCTTT.